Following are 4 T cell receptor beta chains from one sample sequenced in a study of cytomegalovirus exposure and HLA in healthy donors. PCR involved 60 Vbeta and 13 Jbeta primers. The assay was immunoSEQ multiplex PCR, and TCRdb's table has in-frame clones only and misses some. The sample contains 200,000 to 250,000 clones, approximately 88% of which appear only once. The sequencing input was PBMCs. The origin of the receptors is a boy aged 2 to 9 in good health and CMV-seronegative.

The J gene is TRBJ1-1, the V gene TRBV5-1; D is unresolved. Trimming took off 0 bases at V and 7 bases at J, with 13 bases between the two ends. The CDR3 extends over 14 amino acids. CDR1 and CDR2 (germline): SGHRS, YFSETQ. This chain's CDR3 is CASSLAAAANEAFF. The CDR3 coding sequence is TGCGCCAGCAGCTTGGCGGCCGCGGCGAATGAAGCTTTCTTT. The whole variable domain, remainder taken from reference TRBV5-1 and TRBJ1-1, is KAGVTQTPRYLIKTRGQQVTLSCSPISGHRSVSWYQQTPGQGLQFLFEYFSETQRNKGNFPGRFSGRQFSNSRSEMNVSTLELGDSALYLCASSLAAAANEAFFGQGTRLTVV.

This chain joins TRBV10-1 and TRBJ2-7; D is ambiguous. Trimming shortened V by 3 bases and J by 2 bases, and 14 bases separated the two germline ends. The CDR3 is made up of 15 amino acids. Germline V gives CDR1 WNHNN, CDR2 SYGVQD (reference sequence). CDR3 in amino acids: CASSEPWAPTYEQYF. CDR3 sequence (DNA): TGCGCCAGCAGTGAACCGTGGGCGCCAACCTACGAGCAGTACTTC.

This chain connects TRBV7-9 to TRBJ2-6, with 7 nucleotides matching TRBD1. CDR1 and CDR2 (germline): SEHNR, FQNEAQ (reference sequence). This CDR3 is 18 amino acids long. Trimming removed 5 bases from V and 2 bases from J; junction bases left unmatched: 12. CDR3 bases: TGTGCCAGCAGCGGGGACAGACTCGATCTGCCTGGGGCCAACGTCCTGACTTTC. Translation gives CASSGDRLDLPGANVLTF.

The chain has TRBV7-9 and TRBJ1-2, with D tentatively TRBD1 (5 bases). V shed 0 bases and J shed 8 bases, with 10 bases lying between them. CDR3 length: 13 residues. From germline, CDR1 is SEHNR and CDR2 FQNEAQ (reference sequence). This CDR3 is CASSLAPGGGYTF. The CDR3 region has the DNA TGTGCCAGCAGCTTAGCTCCGGGGGGAGGCTACACCTTC.